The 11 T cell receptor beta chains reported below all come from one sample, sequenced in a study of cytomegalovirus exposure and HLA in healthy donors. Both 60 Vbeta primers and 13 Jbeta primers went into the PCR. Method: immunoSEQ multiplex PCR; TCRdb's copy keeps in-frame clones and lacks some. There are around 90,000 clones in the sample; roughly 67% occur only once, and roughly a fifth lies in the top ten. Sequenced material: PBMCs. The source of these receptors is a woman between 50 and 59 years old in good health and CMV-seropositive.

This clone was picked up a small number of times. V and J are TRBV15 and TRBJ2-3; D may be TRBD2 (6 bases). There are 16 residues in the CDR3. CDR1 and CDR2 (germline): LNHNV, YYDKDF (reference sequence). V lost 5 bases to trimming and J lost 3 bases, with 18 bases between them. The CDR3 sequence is CATSLTRGTRTDTQYF. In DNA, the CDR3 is TGTGCCACCAGCCTCACTCGCGGGACTCGGACAGATACGCAGTATTTT.

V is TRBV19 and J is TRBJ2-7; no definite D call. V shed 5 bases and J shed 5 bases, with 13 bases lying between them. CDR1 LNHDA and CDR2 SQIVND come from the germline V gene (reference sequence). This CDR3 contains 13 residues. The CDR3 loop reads CASSLSSVHEQYF. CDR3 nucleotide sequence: TGTGCCAGTAGTCTTAGCTCAGTCCACGAGCAGTACTTC.

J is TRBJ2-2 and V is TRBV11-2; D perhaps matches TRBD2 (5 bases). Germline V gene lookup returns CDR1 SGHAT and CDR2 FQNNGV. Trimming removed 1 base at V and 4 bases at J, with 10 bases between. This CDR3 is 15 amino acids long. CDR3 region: CASSLASSGTGELFF. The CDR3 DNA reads TGTGCCAGCAGCTTAGCTAGCAGTGGCACCGGGGAGCTGTTTTTT.

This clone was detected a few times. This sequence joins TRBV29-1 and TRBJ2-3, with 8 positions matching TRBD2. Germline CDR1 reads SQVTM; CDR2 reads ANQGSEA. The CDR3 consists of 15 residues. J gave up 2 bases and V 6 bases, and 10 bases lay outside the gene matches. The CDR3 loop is CSVVILAGPTDTQYF. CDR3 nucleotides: TGCAGCGTAGTTATCTTAGCGGGACCCACAGATACGCAGTATTTT.

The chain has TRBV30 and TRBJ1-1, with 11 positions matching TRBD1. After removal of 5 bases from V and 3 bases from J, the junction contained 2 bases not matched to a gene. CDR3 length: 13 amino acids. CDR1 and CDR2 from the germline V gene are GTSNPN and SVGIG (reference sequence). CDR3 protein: CAWGDRGDTEAFF. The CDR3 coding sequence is TGTGCCTGGGGGGACAGGGGGGACACTGAAGCTTTCTTT.

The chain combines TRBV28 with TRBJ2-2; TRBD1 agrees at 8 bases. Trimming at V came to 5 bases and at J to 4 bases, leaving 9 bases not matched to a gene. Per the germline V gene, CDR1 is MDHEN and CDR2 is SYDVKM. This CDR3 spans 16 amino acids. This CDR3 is CASSPGQAGSTGELFF. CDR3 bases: TGTGCCAGCAGTCCGGGACAGGCAGGAAGCACCGGGGAGCTGTTTTTT.

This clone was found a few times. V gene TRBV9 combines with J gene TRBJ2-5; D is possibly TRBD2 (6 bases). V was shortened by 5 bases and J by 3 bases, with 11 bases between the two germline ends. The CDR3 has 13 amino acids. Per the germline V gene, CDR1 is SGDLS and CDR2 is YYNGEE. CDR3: CASSTGEEETQYF. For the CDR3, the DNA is TGTGCCAGCAGTACGGGGGAGGAAGAGACCCAGTACTTC.

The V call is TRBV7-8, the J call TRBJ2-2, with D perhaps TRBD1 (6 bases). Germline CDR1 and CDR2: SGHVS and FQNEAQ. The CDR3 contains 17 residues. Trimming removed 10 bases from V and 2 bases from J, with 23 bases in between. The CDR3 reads CATPGRQGPINTGELFF. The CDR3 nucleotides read TGTGCCACCCCCGGAAGGCAGGGGCCGATTAACACCGGGGAGCTGTTTTTT.

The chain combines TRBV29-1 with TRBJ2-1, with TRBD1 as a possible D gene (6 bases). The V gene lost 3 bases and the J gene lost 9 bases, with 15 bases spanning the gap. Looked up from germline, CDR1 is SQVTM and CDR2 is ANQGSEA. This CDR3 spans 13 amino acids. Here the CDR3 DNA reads TGCAGCGTTGAGGGGCTAGGGGGAAGTGAGCAGTTCTTC. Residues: CSVEGLGGSEQFF.

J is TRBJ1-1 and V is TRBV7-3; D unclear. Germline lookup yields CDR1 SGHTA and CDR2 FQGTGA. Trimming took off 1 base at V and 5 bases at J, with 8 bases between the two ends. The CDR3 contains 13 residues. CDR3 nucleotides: TGTGCCAGCAGCTTAATGGAGCGGACTGAAGCTTTCTTT. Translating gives CASSLMERTEAFF.

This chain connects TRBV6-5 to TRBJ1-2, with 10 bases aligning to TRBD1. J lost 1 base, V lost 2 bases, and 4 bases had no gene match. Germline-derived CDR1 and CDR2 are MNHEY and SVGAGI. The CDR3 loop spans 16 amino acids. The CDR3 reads CASSYARTGGNYGYTF. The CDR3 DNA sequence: TGTGCCAGCAGTTACGCCCGGACAGGGGGTAACTATGGCTACACCTTC.